This passage covers 31 T cell receptor beta chains from one sample sequenced in a study of identical twins. TCRdb reprocessed the 5' RACE reads via MiXCR and lists one record per CDR3 protein. The data show 300,000 to 400,000 distinct CDR3 sequences, with around 12% seen just once and more than 6% held by the top ten. These same records also appear under a second study, on yellow fever vaccine responses in identical twins.

The sequencing sample was made of CD8+ T cells sorted from blood. The receptors shown here come from a young woman in good health.

This clonotype was detected many times. The chain recombines TRBV29-1 with TRBJ2-2; 7 bases fit TRBD2. The CDR3 is made up of 16 amino acids. The V and J ends lost 1 base and 5 bases, in that order; junction bases with no gene match: 10. Per the germline V gene, CDR1 is SQVTM and CDR2 is ANQGSEA. The CDR3 DNA follows: TGCAGCGTTGAAGCCGCCGGACTAGTGGAGACCGGGGAGCTGTTTTTT. Translated: CSVEAAGLVETGELFF.

V usage is TRBV7-2 and J usage is TRBJ2-5, with 8 bases lining up with TRBD2. Losses at the gene ends were 5 bases for V and 1 base for J; bases not matched to a gene: 3. The germline gives CDR1 SGHTA, CDR2 FQGNSA. The CDR3 is made up of 14 amino acids. CDR3 residues: CASSRLALQETQYF. The CDR3, as DNA: TGTGCCAGCAGCCGACTAGCGCTCCAAGAGACCCAGTACTTC.

This clonotype was detected only once. This rearrangement joins TRBV12-3 or TRBV12-4 to TRBJ2-2; 9 bases fit TRBD2. The CDR3 length is 15 residues. J gave up 10 bases and V 6 bases, and 12 bases lay outside the gene matches. The CDR3 loop is CASRQGLAPSLELFF. As DNA, the CDR3 is TGTGCCAGCAGACAAGGACTAGCGCCTTCCTTGGAGCTGTTTTTT.

This clonotype was observed a handful of times. The chain carries TRBV12-3 or TRBV12-4 and TRBJ2-2; D unresolved. The CDR3 is 12 residues long. The V end was cut by 7 bases, the J end by 7 bases, with 10 bases between. The CDR3 coding sequence is TGTGCCAGCACCTCTTCTTTCGGGGAGCTGTTTTTT. It yields the protein CASTSSFGELFF.

This clonotype was counted between two and nine times. The chain combines TRBV5-6 with TRBJ2-1; 8 nucleotides align to TRBD2. The V gene end was trimmed by 0 bases and the J gene end by 5 bases; junction bases not matched to a gene: 10. Germline CDR1 SGHDT, CDR2 YYEEEE. The CDR3 spans 17 residues. CDR3 DNA sequence: TGTGCCAGCAGCTTGGGCCCTCTCGGGAGGGCTAACAATGAGCAGTTCTTC. This sequence encodes CASSLGPLGRANNEQFF.

This chain joins TRBV9 and TRBJ2-1, with D hard to call. CDR1 is SGDLS and CDR2 is YYNGEE in the germline V gene. V shed 0 bases and J shed 8 bases, with 3 bases lying between them. The length of the CDR3 is 11 residues. The CDR3 DNA sequence: TGTGCCAGCAGCGTAGGGTATGAGCAGTTCTTC. It yields the protein CASSVGYEQFF. Complete variable domain (other parts from reference TRBV9 and TRBJ2-1): DSGVTQTPKHLITATGQRVTLRCSPRSGDLSVYWYQQSLDQGLQFLIQYYNGEERAKGNILERFSAQQFPDLHSELNLSSLELGDSALYFCASSVGYEQFFGPGTRLTVL.

This chain joins TRBV2 and TRBJ2-3; 13 positions match TRBD2. Unmatched junction bases numbered 20, after V lost 0 bases and J lost 2 bases. Germline values: CDR1 SNHLY, CDR2 FYNNEI. The CDR3 sequence is 23 residues long. The CDR3 sequence is CASSEADSPGTSGEPEYTDTQYF. In nucleotides, the CDR3 is TGTGCCAGCAGTGAAGCAGACAGCCCCGGGACTAGCGGGGAGCCGGAATACACAGATACGCAGTATTTT.

This clonotype has a handful of counts. The chain links TRBV6-1 to TRBJ2-7, with 8 bases lining up with TRBD2. CDR1 is MNHNS, CDR2 SASEGT, per germline. Unmatched junction bases numbered 5, after V lost 5 bases and J lost 2 bases. This CDR3 region has 14 residues. CDR3 sequence: CASSQLAEAYEQYF. CDR3 nucleotides: TGTGCCAGCAGTCAACTAGCGGAGGCCTACGAGCAGTACTTC.

This clonotype was counted only a few times. The chain uses TRBV20-1 and TRBJ1-5; 9 bases are shared with TRBD1. Trimming took 3 bases from V and 4 from J; bases not matched to a gene: 4. Germline-derived CDR1 and CDR2 are DFQATT and SNEGSKA (reference sequence). There are 14 residues in the CDR3. Here the CDR3 reads CSASTGGGNQPQHF. The CDR3 DNA follows: TGCAGTGCTAGTACAGGGGGCGGGAATCAGCCCCAGCATTTT.

V is TRBV15 and J is TRBJ2-7, with TRBD2 identical over 9 bases. The CDR3 sequence is 18 residues long. From germline, CDR1 is LNHNV and CDR2 YYDKDF (reference sequence). With V trimmed by 0 bases and J by 6 bases, 15 bases remained unmatched. The CDR3, as DNA: TGTGCCACCAGCAGAGATCGTTTTGTTTCCGGCGGGAGGGCCGAGCAGTACTTC. It specifies CATSRDRFVSGGRAEQYF.

In this sample, this clonotype turned up a few times. V is TRBV10-3 and J is TRBJ1-1; no definite D call. Trimming took 3 bases from V and 1 from J, leaving 3 bases between them. The length of the CDR3 is 12 residues. Germline V lookup: CDR1 ENHRY, CDR2 SYGVKD. Here the CDR3 DNA reads TGTGCCATCAGTGATGGGAACACTGAAGCTTTCTTT. Protein: CAISDGNTEAFF.

The chain carries TRBV28 and TRBJ2-5; a weak D match, TRBD2 (6 bases). V was pared by 11 bases and J by 4 bases, with 11 bases between. The length of the CDR3 is 11 residues. Germline CDR1 and CDR2: MDHEN and SYDVKM. CDR3 sequence reads: CASVGLETQYF. CDR3 nucleotides: TGTGCCTCGGTGGGACTAGAGACCCAGTACTTC.

There are a few counts of this clonotype. The chain couples TRBV12-3 or TRBV12-4 to TRBJ1-5; unclear D gene. The CDR3 length is 14 residues. V was clipped by 6 bases and J by 0 bases, with 9 bases between them. In DNA, the CDR3 is TGTGCCAGCAGCCAAATATATAGCAATCAGCCCCAGCATTTT. This translates into CASSQIYSNQPQHF.

CDR3 residues: CSAPGLAGGLRLNEQFF. The CDR3 DNA is TGCAGTGCCCCTGGACTAGCGGGAGGGCTCCGGCTCAATGAGCAGTTCTTC. The V call is TRBV20-1, the J call TRBJ2-1; 15 bases align to TRBD2. V gave up 6 bases and J gave up 6 bases; unmatched junction bases: 12. Germline V gene data show CDR1 as DFQATT and CDR2 as SNEGSKA (reference sequence). The CDR3 spans 17 residues.

This clonotype was observed a single time. The rearrangement joins TRBV24-1 to TRBJ2-7; weak D call: TRBD2 (5 bases). The V end lost 2 bases, the J end lost 3 bases, and 13 bases lay between the germline ends. Germline V gene data show CDR1 as KGHDR and CDR2 as SFDVKD. CDR3 size: 15 residues. The CDR3 region is CATSDYRSRDYEQYV. The CDR3 DNA is TGTGCCACCAGTGATTATCGGTCGAGGGACTACGAGCAGTACGTC.

This clonotype was counted many times. The CDR3 coding sequence is TGTGCCAGCAGCTTAGCCCAGACAGATACGCAGTATTTT. Its protein product is CASSLAQTDTQYF. This rearrangement joins TRBV7-6 to TRBJ2-3; D gene uncertain. This CDR3 comprises 13 residues. Germline CDR1 and CDR2: SGHVS and FNYEAQ. V gave up 0 bases and J gave up 3 bases, with 4 bases separating them.

J is TRBJ2-2 and V is TRBV12-3 or TRBV12-4; 13 nucleotides line up with TRBD2. This CDR3 has 19 amino acids. V was pared by 10 bases and J by 5 bases, with 19 bases of the junction left unmatched. CDR3 coding DNA: TGTGCCATCTGTTTCTCCCGCAGACTAGCGGGGGGAGCTACCGGGGAGCTGTTTTTT. The encoded protein is CAICFSRRLAGGATGELFF.

This chain joins TRBV5-1 and TRBJ2-3; D remains ambiguous. V was pared by 0 bases and J by 4 bases, with 6 bases between. This CDR3 is 13 amino acids long. Germline V gives CDR1 SGHRS, CDR2 YFSETQ. DNA of the CDR3: TGCGCCAGCAGCTTGGTTGTTGCAGATACGCAGTATTTT. Residues: CASSLVVADTQYF. The variable domain in full, with the rest retrieved from reference TRBV5-1 and TRBJ2-3, is KAGVTQTPRYLIKTRGQQVTLSCSPISGHRSVSWYQQTPGQGLQFLFEYFSETQRNKGNFPGRFSGRQFSNSRSEMNVSTLELGDSALYLCASSLVVADTQYFGPGTRLTVL.

This clonotype was picked up a small number of times. The gene calls are TRBV7-8 and TRBJ2-7; 8 bases are a match to TRBD1. V was clipped by 1 base and J by 3 bases; unmatched bases: 8. The germline V gene has CDR1 SGHVS and CDR2 FQNEAQ. The CDR3 extends over 16 amino acids. CDR3 amino acids: CASSLGDDRGGYEQYF. For the CDR3, the DNA is TGTGCCAGCAGCTTAGGGGACGACAGGGGAGGCTACGAGCAGTACTTC.

V gene TRBV20-1 combines with J gene TRBJ2-1; tentatively, D is TRBD2 (7 bases). Per germline, CDR1 DFQATT and CDR2 SNEGSKA (reference sequence). This CDR3 is 15 amino acids long. Here the CDR3 reads CSRGGQSSSYNEQFF. The DNA of the CDR3 is TGCTCAAGGGGGGGGCAGTCGAGCTCCTACAATGAGCAGTTCTTC.

This clonotype was observed a few times. This rearrangement joins TRBV2 to TRBJ2-3; 12 nucleotides line up with TRBD2. Germline V gene data show CDR1 as SNHLY and CDR2 as FYNNEI. The V gene end was trimmed by 6 bases and the J gene end by 3 bases; junction bases not matched to a gene: 13. The length of the CDR3 is 18 residues. The CDR3 is CASSLTQASGGETDTQYF. In nucleotides, the CDR3 is TGTGCCAGCAGCCTCACCCAGGCTAGCGGGGGGGAAACAGATACGCAGTATTTT.

This clonotype was counted between two and nine times. The chain links TRBV24-1 to TRBJ2-5; D not resolved. V was shortened by 9 bases and J by 2 bases, with 9 bases between the two germline ends. The CDR3 loop spans 12 amino acids. Germline loops: CDR1 KGHDR, CDR2 SFDVKD. CDR3 coding DNA: TGTGCCACCTCAGGCTCACAAGAGACCCAGTACTTC. It yields the protein CATSGSQETQYF.

This clonotype was observed many times. The rearrangement links TRBV5-1 to TRBJ1-1; D may be TRBD1 (5 bases). The CDR3 consists of 14 residues. V was trimmed by 6 bases and J by 3 bases, leaving 15 bases between them. Germline V gene lookup returns CDR1 SGHRS and CDR2 YFSETQ. The CDR3 loop is CASTGKGLDTEAFF. In DNA form, the CDR3 reads TGCGCCAGCACGGGAAAGGGGCTTGACACTGAAGCTTTCTTT. Full variable domain (outside the CDR3, taken from reference TRBV5-1 and TRBJ1-1): KAGVTQTPRYLIKTRGQQVTLSCSPISGHRSVSWYQQTPGQGLQFLFEYFSETQRNKGNFPGRFSGRQFSNSRSEMNVSTLELGDSALYLCASTGKGLDTEAFFGQGTRLTVV.

This clonotype came up a few times. The gene calls are TRBV5-1 and TRBJ2-5; the match to TRBD1 covers 9 bases. Germline-derived CDR1 and CDR2 are SGHRS and YFSETQ. This CDR3 contains 15 residues. Losses at the gene ends were 0 bases for V and 8 bases for J; bases not matched to a gene: 8. Here the CDR3 DNA reads TGCGCCAGCAGCTTGGACAGGGGGCGCCCCGATACCCAGTACTTC. It specifies CASSLDRGRPDTQYF.

This clonotype was detected only a few times. The chain is built from TRBV20-1 and TRBJ2-7; TRBD2 agrees at 7 bases. The CDR3 runs 16 residues. Germline V gene data show CDR1 as DFQATT and CDR2 as SNEGSKA (reference sequence). V was pared by 2 bases and J by 1 base, with 11 bases of the junction left unmatched. Here the CDR3 DNA reads TGCAGTGCTAGACCGAGAACTAGCGAACTATCCTACGAGCAGTACTTC. It encodes CSARPRTSELSYEQYF.

This sequence joins TRBV20-1 and TRBJ1-2; 9 nucleotides agree with TRBD1. The CDR3 is 15 amino acids. Germline V gives CDR1 DFQATT, CDR2 SNEGSKA (reference sequence). J lost 5 bases, V lost 3 bases, and 10 bases had no gene match. In nucleotides, the CDR3 is TGCAGTGCTAGCTTTACGACAGGGGGTATATATGGCTACACCTTC. Translating gives CSASFTTGGIYGYTF.

This clonotype was detected many times. The chain joins TRBV12-3 or TRBV12-4 to TRBJ2-1; 7 nucleotides line up with TRBD1. J lost 10 bases, V lost 3 bases, and 3 bases had no gene match. The CDR3 runs 12 residues. This CDR3 reads CASSLTGPEQFF. In nucleotides, the CDR3 is TGTGCCAGCAGTTTGACAGGGCCCGAGCAGTTCTTC.

This clonotype was recorded at least ten times. The chain joins TRBV3-1 to TRBJ2-5; 9 positions match TRBD2. The V and J ends lost 0 bases and 0 bases, in that order; junction bases with no gene match: 8. Germline CDR1 is LGHDT and CDR2 is YNNKEL (reference sequence). There are 18 residues in the CDR3. CDR3 protein: CASSQDLTSGAYQETQYF. In DNA form, the CDR3 reads TGTGCCAGCAGCCAAGACCTGACTAGCGGAGCATACCAAGAGACCCAGTACTTC.

In its sample, this clonotype was seen many times. The chain uses TRBV2 and TRBJ1-1; D gene ambiguous. The germline V gene encodes CDR1 SNHLY and CDR2 FYNNEI. Trimming cost V 7 bases and J 0 bases, with 9 bases left between them. The CDR3 runs 13 residues. The CDR3 here is CASTSGVNTEAFF. The DNA for the CDR3 is TGTGCCAGCACATCGGGTGTGAACACTGAAGCTTTCTTT.

As to this clonotype: A junction end diverges from the germline sequence, so it may reflect a read error. This sequence joins TRBV12-3 or TRBV12-4 and TRBJ1-1, with a weak D call TRBD1 (6 bases). This CDR3 contains 12 residues. The CDR3 loop is CATGILDTEAFF. For the CDR3, the DNA is TGCGCCACAGGGATTCTTGACACTGAAGCTTTCTTT.

This clonotype was seen a few times. The chain joins TRBV4-1 to TRBJ2-7, with 8 bases aligning to TRBD1. The CDR3 runs to 15 residues. Looked up from germline, CDR1 is MGHRA and CDR2 is YSYEKL. The trim removed 4 bases at V and 5 bases at J, leaving 10 bases unmatched. The CDR3 bases are TGCGCCAGCAGCCCCAGAGGACAGGGTATGCACGAGCAGTACTTC. The encoded protein is CASSPRGQGMHEQYF.